This T cell receptor beta chain was identified in a study of blood T cell repertoires in COVID-19. Study overall: Samples taken during acute and convalescent COVID-19 were collected in the United States, Italy and Spain. The cDNA or gDNA used as material had been derived from T cells, B-cell-depleted T cells, or PBMCs.

Per the original data handling: Reference gene primer amplification gave estimated nucleated cell counts. Using immunoSEQ multiplex PCR, the repertoire was profiled, and TCRdb retains in-frame clones only, with some absent. Clone size and the V and J calls come from that table; the DNA yielded D and trimming. The table has around 100,000 clones, about 89% seen once. V gave up 5 bases and J gave up 5 bases; unmatched junction bases: 10. CDR3 size: 14 residues. In germline, CDR1 is SGHRS, CDR2 YFSETQ. The clonotype comes from a man in his sixties with acute or convalescent COVID-19. Sequenced: peripheral blood. This chain links TRBV5-1 with TRBJ2-7; 7 bases are a match to TRBD2. CDR3 protein: CASSSLASSHEQYF. The CDR3 DNA follows: TGCGCCAGCAGTTCACTAGCGTCGTCCCACGAGCAGTACTTC. The full variable domain, its missing parts supplied by reference TRBV5-1 and TRBJ2-7, is KAGVTQTPRYLIKTRGQQVTLSCSPISGHRSVSWYQQTPGQGLQFLFEYFSETQRNKGNFPGRFSGRQFSNSRSEMNVSTLELGDSALYLCASSSLASSHEQYFGPGTRLTVT.